The source of this TCR beta chain is a study of CD8 T cells in Susac syndrome. When the RNA was reverse transcribed, random hexamers were used with an input of roughly 0.45 to 1 ug. TCRdb reprocessed the immunoSEQ multiplex PCR reads via MiXCR and lists one record per CDR3 protein. The sample records about 110,000 distinct CDR3 sequences, 96% being singletons. Sequencing of TCR beta was carried out in blood CD8+ and CD4+ T cells. Between the trimmed V and J ends, which lost 2 bases and 4 bases, there was a span of 11 bases. There are 14 residues in the CDR3. Germline V gene sequence: CDR1 SGHRS, CDR2 YFSETQ.

The rearrangement links TRBV5-1 to TRBJ2-3; D gene ambiguous. This clonotype originated in a human donor in good health. Sequenced: CD4+ T cells from PBMCs. The CDR3 is CASSFGSSSDTQYF. CDR3 nucleotides: TGCGCCAGCAGCTTCGGCTCGAGTTCAGATACGCAGTATTTT.